The 27 T cell receptor beta chains reported below all come from one sample, sequenced in a study of cytomegalovirus exposure and HLA in healthy donors. Vbeta (60) and Jbeta (13) primers were used in the PCR. TCRdb's table, derived via immunoSEQ multiplex PCR, lists solely in-frame clones and lacks some. The sample lists about 200,000 clones; roughly 80% were seen once. Material: PBMCs. These receptors came from a man aged 25-45 years in good health and CMV-seronegative.

The rearrangement links TRBV6-1 to TRBJ2-3, with D possibly matching TRBD2 (7 bases). CDR1 and CDR2 (germline): MNHNS, SASEGT. This CDR3 contains 18 residues. V gave up 1 base and J gave up 0 bases, with 17 bases separating them. Here the CDR3 reads CASSEVTLAGASTDTQYF. As DNA, the CDR3 is TGTGCCAGCAGTGAAGTAACGCTGGCGGGGGCTAGCACAGATACGCAGTATTTT.

This chain connects TRBV19 to TRBJ1-1; 7 positions match TRBD1. Trimming at V came to 4 bases and at J to 1 base, leaving 3 bases not matched to a gene. Germline CDR1 reads LNHDA; CDR2 reads SQIVND (reference sequence). The CDR3 covers 14 residues. The CDR3 nucleotides are TGTGCCAGTAGTACTCGGACAGGGAACACTGAAGCTTTCTTT. Its translation: CASSTRTGNTEAFF.

This clone was recorded once. This chain connects TRBV5-4 to TRBJ2-5; D is possibly TRBD2 (6 bases). In germline, CDR1 is SGHNT, CDR2 YYREEE (reference sequence). There are 11 residues in the CDR3. The V gene lost 4 bases and the J gene lost 7 bases, with 8 bases spanning the gap. Written as DNA, the CDR3 is TGTGCCAGCAGCATGCGGGGGACCCAGTACTTC. This codes for CASSMRGTQYF. Variable domain in full (rest from reference TRBV5-4 and TRBJ2-5): ETGVTQSPTHLIKTRGQQVTLRCSSQSGHNTVSWYQQALGQGPQFIFQYYREEENGRGNFPPRFSGLQFPNYSSELNVNALELDDSALYLCASSMRGTQYFGPGTRLLVL.

In its sample, this clone was seen a few times. The gene calls are TRBV18 and TRBJ1-1, with 8 positions matching TRBD1. The CDR3 covers 14 residues. Trimming cost V 6 bases and J 5 bases; bases outside gene matches: 8. The germline V gene has CDR1 KGHSH and CDR2 LQKENI. The CDR3 nucleotides are TGTGCCAGCTCTAAGACAGGGGAACGGACTGAAGCTTTCTTT. Translation gives CASSKTGERTEAFF.

The gene calls are TRBV5-1 and TRBJ2-2, with TRBD1 identical over 8 bases. V dropped 3 bases and J dropped 0; count of bases not matched to a gene: 1. CDR3 size: 15 residues. Germline V gene lookup returns CDR1 SGHRS and CDR2 YFSETQ. In DNA form, the CDR3 reads TGCGCCAGCAGCTGGGACAGGTCGAACACCGGGGAGCTGTTTTTT. Translation gives CASSWDRSNTGELFF.

This clone has a handful of counts. The V call is TRBV5-1, the J call TRBJ2-7; TRBD2 matches at 7 bases. Germline trimming cut 4 bases from V and 2 bases from J; bases unmatched to any gene: 9. The CDR3 spans 15 residues. Germline lookup yields CDR1 SGHRS and CDR2 YFSETQ. CDR3 DNA sequence: TGCGCCAGCAGCCGGGAGGCTGCGCCGACCTACGAGCAGTACTTC. Translating it yields CASSREAAPTYEQYF.

The gene calls are TRBV4-1 and TRBJ2-6; 8 positions match TRBD1. CDR3 length: 19 residues. Germline V gene lookup returns CDR1 MGHRA and CDR2 YSYEKL. With 0 bases clipped from V and 2 bases from J, the junction kept 9 bases outside the gene matches. In DNA, the CDR3 is TGCGCCAGCAGCCAAGAAATGGTCAGGGGGCGCCCTGGGGCCAACGTCCTGACTTTC. Amino acids: CASSQEMVRGRPGANVLTF.

This clone has a handful of counts. The V and J genes are TRBV2 and TRBJ2-1, with D maybe TRBD2 (7 bases). Germline V gene data show CDR1 as SNHLY and CDR2 as FYNNEI. The V end was cut by 6 bases, the J end by 0 bases, with 9 bases between. This CDR3 comprises 14 residues. In nucleotides, the CDR3 is TGTGCCAGCAGCGGGGGGCCCTCCTACAATGAGCAGTTCTTC. Translation: CASSGGPSYNEQFF.

This sequence joins TRBV28 and TRBJ2-7; 7 bases agree with TRBD1. Per the germline V gene, CDR1 is MDHEN and CDR2 is SYDVKM. This CDR3 is built from 15 residues. Unmatched junction bases numbered 12, after V lost 4 bases and J lost 6 bases. CDR3 DNA: TGTGCCAGCAGTTCCCCGGGACAGTGGGGGAGCGAGCAGTACTTC. Translation: CASSSPGQWGSEQYF.

This chain links TRBV6-6 with TRBJ2-5; D possibly corresponds to TRBD2 (6 bases). V shed 6 bases and J shed 3 bases, with 11 bases lying between them. Germline V gene lookup returns CDR1 MNHNY and CDR2 SVGAGI (reference sequence). This CDR3 contains 13 residues. The CDR3, as DNA: TGTGCCAGCAGGGTCGGGGGAGAAGAGACCCAGTACTTC. It yields the protein CASRVGGEETQYF.

The rearrangement joins TRBV7-3 to TRBJ2-7, with 7 bases fitting TRBD2. The CDR3 is 17 amino acids. Losses at the gene ends were 3 bases for V and 2 bases for J; bases not matched to a gene: 13. CDR1 and CDR2 from the germline V gene are SGHTA and FQGTGA. CDR3 sequence: CASSFSPPGLAAYEQYF. DNA for the CDR3: TGTGCCAGCAGCTTTTCGCCGCCAGGCCTAGCGGCCTACGAGCAGTACTTC.

The chain uses TRBV6-5 and TRBJ2-2; perhaps TRBD1 as D (6 bases). This CDR3 region has 13 residues. Trimming took 8 bases from V and 4 from J, leaving 11 bases between them. Germline CDR1 and CDR2: MNHEY and SVGAGI. The CDR3 sequence: CASGYRVTGELFF. The CDR3 DNA reads TGTGCCAGCGGGTACAGGGTCACCGGGGAGCTGTTTTTT.

The chain is built from TRBV15 and TRBJ2-5; D may be TRBD1 (6 bases). The J call is in doubt because the DNA end fits TRBJ2-7 better. CDR1 and CDR2 (germline): LNHNV, YYDKDF (reference sequence). This CDR3 is built from 15 residues. CDR3 sequence: CATSREGAASYEQYF. The CDR3 DNA reads TGTGCCACCAGCAGAGAGGGGGCGGCTTCCTACGAGCAGTACTTC.

The chain has TRBV14 and TRBJ2-5; the D gene is possibly TRBD1 (6 bases). The CDR3 consists of 13 residues. The V and J ends lost 10 bases and 5 bases respectively, with 17 bases between them. Germline V lookup: CDR1 SGHDN, CDR2 FVKESK. This CDR3 reads CATLRDTSETQYF. The CDR3 DNA sequence: TGTGCCACCCTACGGGACACCTCGGAGACCCAGTACTTC.

The rearrangement uses TRBV28 and TRBJ1-1; D is possibly TRBD1 (6 bases). The V gene lost 7 bases and the J gene lost 1 base, with 13 bases spanning the gap. Looked up from germline, CDR1 is MDHEN and CDR2 is SYDVKM. The CDR3 has 14 amino acids. CDR3 DNA sequence: TGTGCCAGCAAGGGGGTGGGGCGGAACACTGAAGCTTTCTTT. This translates into CASKGVGRNTEAFF.

The rearrangement joins TRBV4-2 to TRBJ2-3; D gene ambiguous. The V gene's germline CDR1 is LGHNA and CDR2 YNFKEQ. Trimming removed 1 base at V and 1 base at J, with 9 bases between. The CDR3 loop spans 15 amino acids. CDR3 in amino acids: CASSQVGGRTDTQYF. CDR3 in DNA: TGTGCCAGCAGCCAAGTAGGCGGCCGCACAGATACGCAGTATTTT.

This clone was seen a few times. V is TRBV7-2 and J is TRBJ1-6, with 7 bases lining up with TRBD1. Germline V gene data show CDR1 as SGHTA and CDR2 as FQGNSA. The CDR3 is 14 amino acids. V gave up 2 bases and J gave up 9 bases; unmatched junction bases: 4. The DNA of the CDR3 is TGTGCCAGCAGCTTATACAGGGGCGGTTCACCCCTCCACTTT. Protein product: CASSLYRGGSPLHF.

This clone appeared a single time. The rearrangement links TRBV7-9 to TRBJ2-2; D is unresolved. Germline V gene lookup returns CDR1 SEHNR and CDR2 FQNEAQ (reference sequence). This CDR3 comprises 16 residues. Trimming pared 3 bases from V and 2 bases from J, leaving 13 bases between. CDR3 sequence: CASSFSRWSNTGELFF. CDR3 DNA: TGTGCCAGCAGCTTTAGTCGGTGGAGTAACACCGGGGAGCTGTTTTTT. Complete variable domain (other parts from reference TRBV7-9 and TRBJ2-2): DTGVSQNPRHKITKRGQNVTFRCDPISEHNRLYWYRQTLGQGPEFLTYFQNEAQLEKSRLLSDRFSAERPKGSFSTLEIQRTEQGDSAMYLCASSFSRWSNTGELFFGEGSRLTVL.

This chain uses TRBV5-1 with TRBJ1-6, with a tentative D call TRBD1 (6 bases). Germline V lookup: CDR1 SGHRS, CDR2 YFSETQ. The V and J ends lost 1 base and 10 bases respectively, with 15 bases between them. CDR3 size: 15 residues. The CDR3 reads CASSLTGSSDSPLHF. In DNA, the CDR3 is TGCGCCAGCAGCTTGACAGGGTCATCGGACTCACCCCTCCACTTT.

The chain has TRBV4-3 and TRBJ1-5; 7 positions agree with TRBD1. With 0 bases clipped from V and 9 bases from J, the junction kept 17 bases outside the gene matches. The germline CDR1 and CDR2 sequences are LGHNA and YSLEER. The CDR3 runs 18 residues. The CDR3 is CASSQDRPGTALRGPQHF. CDR3 bases: TGCGCCAGCAGCCAAGATCGACCCGGGACAGCCCTCAGGGGGCCCCAGCATTTT.

This chain uses TRBV5-6 with TRBJ1-4; D unresolved. The CDR3 runs to 14 residues. The V and J ends lost 2 bases and 4 bases respectively, with 9 bases between them. Germline V CDR1 and CDR2: SGHDT, YYEEEE. CDR3 sequence (DNA): TGTGCCAGCAGCTTAACAGACATTAATGAAAAACTGTTTTTT. It translates to CASSLTDINEKLFF.

This clone has a single count. CDR3 DNA sequence: TGTGCCAGCAGGCCCCATAGCGGGGGATACAATGAGCAGTTCTTC. Residues: CASRPHSGGYNEQFF. The J gene is TRBJ2-1, the V gene TRBV6-6; TRBD2 agrees at 9 bases. Germline CDR1 reads MNHNY; CDR2 reads SVGAGI (reference sequence). This CDR3 has 15 amino acids. Unmatched junction bases numbered 7, after V lost 6 bases and J lost 4 bases.

The rearrangement joins TRBV25-1 to TRBJ2-3; 9 bases line up with TRBD1. The CDR3 runs to 14 residues. Germline CDR1 reads MGHDK; CDR2 reads SYGVNS. V lost 6 bases to trimming and J lost 4 bases; unmatched junction nucleotides: 5. For the CDR3, the DNA is TGTGCCAGCAGACAGGGGGCGATCGCAGATACGCAGTATTTT. Amino acid sequence: CASRQGAIADTQYF. Full variable domain (remainder filled in from reference TRBV25-1 and TRBJ2-3): EADIYQTPRYLVIGTGKKITLECSQTMGHDKMYWYQQDPGMELHLIHYSYGVNSTEKGDLSSESTVSRIRTEHFPLTLESARPSHTSQYLCASRQGAIADTQYFGPGTRLTVL.

The gene calls are TRBV5-1 and TRBJ1-2; TRBD1 agrees at 8 bases. The V segment lost 5 bases and the J segment 7 bases; nucleotides outside the gene matches: 7. This CDR3 region has 13 residues. Germline V gene lookup returns CDR1 SGHRS and CDR2 YFSETQ. In nucleotides, the CDR3 is TGCGCCAGCAGTCTGGACAGGGATTGTGGCTACACCTTC. Translated: CASSLDRDCGYTF.

The V gene is TRBV27, the J gene TRBJ2-2; possibly TRBD1 for D (6 bases). The CDR3 totals 16 residues. V lost 4 bases and J lost 5, with 17 bases in between. The germline gives CDR1 MNHEY, CDR2 SMNVEV (reference sequence). The CDR3 DNA sequence: TGTGCCAGCAGTTCCCCGGGACACGAAGGTACCGGGGAGCTGTTTTTT. As protein: CASSSPGHEGTGELFF.

The V gene is TRBV9, the J gene TRBJ2-3; the D gene is possibly TRBD1 (5 bases). Germline assignment: CDR1 SGDLS and CDR2 YYNGEE. The CDR3 spans 16 residues. Trimming left V 3 bases short and J 1 base short, with 15 bases between. The CDR3 coding sequence is TGTGCCAGCAGCGCCCTCTCAGGGCCCGGCACAGATACGCAGTATTTT. As protein: CASSALSGPGTDTQYF.

This chain joins TRBV7-3 and TRBJ2-6, with unresolved D. Germline-derived CDR1 and CDR2 are SGHTA and FQGTGA. The CDR3 has 15 amino acids. V was shortened by 5 bases and J by 1 base, with 9 bases between the two germline ends. Here the CDR3 DNA reads TGTGCCAGCAGCCCCCATCTATCTGGGGCCAACGTCCTGACTTTC. Its protein is CASSPHLSGANVLTF.